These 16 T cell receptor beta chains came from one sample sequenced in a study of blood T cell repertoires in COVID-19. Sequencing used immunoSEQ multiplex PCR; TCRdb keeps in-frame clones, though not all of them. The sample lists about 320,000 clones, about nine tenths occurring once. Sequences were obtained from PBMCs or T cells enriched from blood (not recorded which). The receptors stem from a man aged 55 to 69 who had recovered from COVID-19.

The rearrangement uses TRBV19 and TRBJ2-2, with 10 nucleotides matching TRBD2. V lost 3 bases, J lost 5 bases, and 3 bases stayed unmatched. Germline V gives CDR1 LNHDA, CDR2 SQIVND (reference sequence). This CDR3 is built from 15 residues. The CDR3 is CASSISSGRTGELFF. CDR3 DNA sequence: TGTGCCAGTAGTATCTCTAGCGGGAGAACCGGGGAGCTGTTTTTT.

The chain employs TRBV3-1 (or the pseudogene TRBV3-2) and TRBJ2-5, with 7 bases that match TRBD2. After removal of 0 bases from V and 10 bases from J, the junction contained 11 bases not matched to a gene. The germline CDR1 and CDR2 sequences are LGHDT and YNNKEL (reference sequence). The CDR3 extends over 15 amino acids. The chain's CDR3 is CASSQDGTPPGGQYF. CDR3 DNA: TGTGCCAGCAGCCAAGACGGGACCCCCCCGGGGGGCCAGTACTTC.

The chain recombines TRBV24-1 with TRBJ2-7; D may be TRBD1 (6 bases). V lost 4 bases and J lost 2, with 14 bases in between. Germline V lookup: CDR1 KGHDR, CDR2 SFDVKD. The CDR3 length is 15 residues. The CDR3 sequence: CATSDQETGPYEQYF. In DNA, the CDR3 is TGTGCCACCAGTGACCAAGAGACAGGACCCTACGAGCAGTACTTC.

CDR3 in DNA: TGTGCCAGCAGCTTATCGACTAGTCGGTACAATGAGCAGTTCTTC. Protein sequence: CASSLSTSRYNEQFF. This rearrangement joins TRBV7-3 to TRBJ2-1, with D perhaps TRBD2 (6 bases). Trimming left V 2 bases short and J 4 bases short, with 12 bases between. Germline-derived CDR1 and CDR2 are SGHTA and FQGTGA. The CDR3 runs 15 residues.

CDR3 nucleotide sequence: TGTGCCAGTAGTATTGTCCAGGGTATGGTAAATGAGCAGTTCTTC. Protein sequence: CASSIVQGMVNEQFF. V usage is TRBV19 and J usage is TRBJ2-1; possibly TRBD1 for D (5 bases). Per germline, CDR1 LNHDA and CDR2 SQIVND (reference sequence). The CDR3 loop spans 15 amino acids. The V and J ends lost 3 bases and 7 bases respectively, with 16 bases between them.

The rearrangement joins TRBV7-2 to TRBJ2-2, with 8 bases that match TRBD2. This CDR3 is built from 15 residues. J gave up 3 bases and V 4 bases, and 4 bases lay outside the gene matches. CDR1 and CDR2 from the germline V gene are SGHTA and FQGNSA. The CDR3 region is CASSSSGGHTGELFF. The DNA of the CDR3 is TGTGCCAGCAGCTCCTCGGGAGGGCACACCGGGGAGCTGTTTTTT.

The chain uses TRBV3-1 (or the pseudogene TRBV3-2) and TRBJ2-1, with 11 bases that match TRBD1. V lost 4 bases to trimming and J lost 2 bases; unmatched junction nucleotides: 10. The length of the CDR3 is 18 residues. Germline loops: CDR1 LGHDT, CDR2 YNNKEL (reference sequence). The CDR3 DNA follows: TGTGCCAGCAGCCGGCTGGACAGGGGGCTTTTGACCTACAATGAGCAGTTCTTC. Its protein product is CASSRLDRGLLTYNEQFF.

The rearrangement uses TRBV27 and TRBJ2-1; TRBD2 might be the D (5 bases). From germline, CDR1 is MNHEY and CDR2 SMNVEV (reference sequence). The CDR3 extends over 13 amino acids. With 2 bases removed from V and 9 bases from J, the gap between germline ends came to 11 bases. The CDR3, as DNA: TGTGCCAGCAGTTTAGGACCGGACTTTGAGCAGTTCTTC. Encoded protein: CASSLGPDFEQFF.

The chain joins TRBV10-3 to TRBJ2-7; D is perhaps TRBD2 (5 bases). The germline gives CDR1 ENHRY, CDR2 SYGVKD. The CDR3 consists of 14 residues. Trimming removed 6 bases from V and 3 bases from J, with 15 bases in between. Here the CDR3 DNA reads TGTGCCATCAGCGGACTCGGAGAGAGCTACGAGCAGTACTTC. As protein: CAISGLGESYEQYF.

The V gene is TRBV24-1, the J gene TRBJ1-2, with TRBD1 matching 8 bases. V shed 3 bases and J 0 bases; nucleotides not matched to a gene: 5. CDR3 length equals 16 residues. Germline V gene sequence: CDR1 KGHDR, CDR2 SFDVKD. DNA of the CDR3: TGTGCCACCAGTGATCGACGGACAGGGCCTAACTATGGCTACACCTTC. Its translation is CATSDRRTGPNYGYTF.

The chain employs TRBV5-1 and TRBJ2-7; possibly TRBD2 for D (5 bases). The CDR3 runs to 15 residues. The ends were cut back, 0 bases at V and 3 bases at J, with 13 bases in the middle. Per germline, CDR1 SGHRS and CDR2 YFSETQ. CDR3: CASSLGASRNYEQYF. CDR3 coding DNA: TGCGCCAGCAGCTTGGGGGCTAGCAGAAACTACGAGCAGTACTTC.

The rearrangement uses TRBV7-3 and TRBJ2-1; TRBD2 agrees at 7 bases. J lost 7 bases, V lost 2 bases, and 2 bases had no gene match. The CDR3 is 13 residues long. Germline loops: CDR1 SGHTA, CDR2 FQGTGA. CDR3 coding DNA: TGTGCCAGCAGCTTAGGGACTACTAATGAGCAGTTCTTC. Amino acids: CASSLGTTNEQFF.

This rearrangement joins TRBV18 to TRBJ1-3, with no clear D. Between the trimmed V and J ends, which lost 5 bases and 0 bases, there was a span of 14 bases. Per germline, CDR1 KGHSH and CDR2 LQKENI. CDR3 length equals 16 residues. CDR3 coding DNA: TGTGCCAGCTCAAACCGAGGCATGACCTCTGGAAACACCATATATTTT. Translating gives CASSNRGMTSGNTIYF.

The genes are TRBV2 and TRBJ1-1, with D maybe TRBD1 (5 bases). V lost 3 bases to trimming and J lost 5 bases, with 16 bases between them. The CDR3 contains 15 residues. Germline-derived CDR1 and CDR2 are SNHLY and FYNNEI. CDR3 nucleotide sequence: TGTGCCAGCAGTGATATTATAGGGGTTGGTACTGAAGCTTTCTTT. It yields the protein CASSDIIGVGTEAFF.

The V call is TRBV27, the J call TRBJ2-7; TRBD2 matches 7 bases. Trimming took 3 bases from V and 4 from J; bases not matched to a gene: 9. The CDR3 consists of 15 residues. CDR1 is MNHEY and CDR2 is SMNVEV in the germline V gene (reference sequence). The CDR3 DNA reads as TGTGCCAGCAGTTTGGGACCCTGGCGGGGGTACGAGCAGTACTTC. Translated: CASSLGPWRGYEQYF.

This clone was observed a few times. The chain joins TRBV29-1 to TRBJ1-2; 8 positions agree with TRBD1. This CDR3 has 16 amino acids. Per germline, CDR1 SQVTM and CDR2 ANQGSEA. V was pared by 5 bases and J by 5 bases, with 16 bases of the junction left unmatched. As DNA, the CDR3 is TGCAGCGTTCCCGCTCCGAGACAGGGGTTTGGGTATGGCTACACCTTC. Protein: CSVPAPRQGFGYGYTF.